A selection of T cell receptor beta chains follows, all from one sample in a study of blood T cells in healthy people across ages. A single record per CDR3 protein comes from TCRdb applying MiXCR to the 5' RACE reads. The table lists roughly 830,000 distinct CDR3 sequences, about 59% of them singletons. The sequenced sample was blood. Receptors originate from a man between 25 and 39 years old in good health. Each CDR3 is given with its conserved first and last residue. Each record gives: V gene, clone size, J gene, D gene, CDR3 DNA, CDR3 protein. A D gene is named only where the DNA matches it firmly. Not all rows give a size; the values are once, few, many and, for expanded clones, a class.

TRBV20-1	few	TRBJ2-1	TRBD2	TGCAGTGCTAGAGAGCAGAGACTAGCGGGGTACAATGAGCAGTTCTTC	CSAREQRLAGYNEQFF
TRBV12-3/TRBV12-4	-	TRBJ2-5	-	TGTGCCAGCAGTGCGACAGGGACTGGAGAGACCCAGTACTTC	CASSATGTGETQYF
TRBV27	-	TRBJ2-5	TRBD1	TGTGCCAGCAGTTTATGGGGACAGAGCCAAGAGACCCAGTACTTC	CASSLWGQSQETQYF
TRBV11-1	-	TRBJ2-5	-	TGTGCCAGCAGCTCCCAGGGGTATGTCCAAGAGACCCAGTACTTC	CASSSQGYVQETQYF
TRBV11-3	-	TRBJ2-1	TRBD2	TGTGCCAGCAGCCCCCTCGCGGGGGGAAACGGTGAGCAGTTCTTC	CASSPLAGGNGEQFF
TRBV7-9	few	TRBJ1-5	-	TGTGCCAGCAGCTCGATCCCGGTCAGGGCACGGCAGCCCCAGCATTTT	CASSSIPVRARQPQHF
TRBV24-1	-	TRBJ2-1	-	TGTGCCACCAGTGATACCTCCCCCAGGGCCAACTACAATGAGCAGTTCTTC	CATSDTSPRANYNEQFF
TRBV20-1	-	TRBJ2-1	TRBD1	TGCAGTGCTAGAGATTGGGACAGGGGCAATGAGCAGTTCTTC	CSARDWDRGNEQFF
TRBV4-2	-	TRBJ2-2	TRBD1	TGTGCCAGCAGCCAAGTCGTGACAGGGAACGCCGGGGAGCTGTTTTTT	CASSQVVTGNAGELFF
TRBV20-1	-	TRBJ2-5	-	TGCAGTGCTAATTACCGAGGAACGGAGACCCAGTACTTC	CSANYRGTETQYF
TRBV20-1	-	TRBJ2-1	TRBD1	TGCAGTGCCCGACAGGGAACCCACAATGAGCAGTTCTTC	CSARQGTHNEQFF
TRBV13	-	TRBJ2-3	-	TGTGCCAGCAGCTTAGAGGGGGTCGCAGATACGCAGTATTTT	CASSLEGVADTQYF
TRBV7-2	-	TRBJ2-7	-	TGTGCCAGCAGCCAAAGGGGCCAAGCCCCCGAGCAGTACTTC	CASSQRGQAPEQYF
TRBV15	-	TRBJ1-2	-	TGTGCCACCAGCAGAGATCTGACCAATGAAGGGTGGTATGGCTACACCTTC	CATSRDLTNEGWYGYTF
TRBV6-2/TRBV6-3	-	TRBJ2-7	-	TGTGCCAGCAGGAGAACCCCGACGACGACCGCCTACGAGCAGTACTTC	CASRRTPTTTAYEQYF
TRBV10-3	few	TRBJ2-1	-	TGTGCCACCGGGGGAGGTGGGGAGTTAATAATATCCTACAATGAGCAGTTCTTC	CATGGGGELIISYNEQFF
TRBV28	-	TRBJ2-5	-	TGTGCCAGCAGTCGGGATAGGAGGGGGCAAGAGACCCAGTACTTC	CASSRDRRGQETQYF
TRBV6-6	-	TRBJ1-1	-	TGTGCCAGCAGTTCAAACCAGGGGTCCAATCGAATGGCTGAAGCTTTCTTT	CASSSNQGSNRMAEAFF
TRBV6-1	-	TRBJ2-7	-	TGTGCCAGCAGTGCCAATGTTGGGGTCTACGAGCAGTACTTC	CASSANVGVYEQYF
TRBV20-1	-	TRBJ2-1	-	TGCAGTGCCCCAAGGGGGGGTGTGGCATACAATGAGCAGTTCTTC	CSAPRGGVAYNEQFF
TRBV12-3/TRBV12-4	-	TRBJ2-3	TRBD1	TGTGCCAGCAGTAGGACCGAGAAGGGGACAGGTACGCAGTATTTT	CASSRTEKGTGTQYF
TRBV29-1	few	TRBJ2-7	TRBD2	TGCAGCGTTGATGCCCTAGCGGGGGTTACCTACGAGCAGTACTTC	CSVDALAGVTYEQYF
TRBV6-5	few	TRBJ2-1	-	TGTGCCAGCAGTATAAACAATGAGCAGTTCTTC	CASSINNEQFF
TRBV9	-	TRBJ2-7	-	TGTGCCAGCAGCGGGGACACCTCCTACAATGAGCAGTACTTC	CASSGDTSYNEQYF
TRBV7-9	few	TRBJ2-1	-	TGTGCCAGCAGCTTAGTCCCGGGGAGGAATGAGCAGTTCTTC	CASSLVPGRNEQFF
TRBV28	-	TRBJ1-5	-	TGTGCCAGCAGTTTTGTCGGCAGGGATCATCAGCCCCAGCATTTT	CASSFVGRDHQPQHF
TRBV18	-	TRBJ2-1	TRBD2	TGTGCCAGCTCACCTCAGCGGGGGGGAACGAATGAGCAGTTCTTC	CASSPQRGGTNEQFF
TRBV20-1	-	TRBJ2-3	TRBD1	TGCAGTGCTTTCGACAGGGTGAATGCAGATACGCAGTATTTT	CSAFDRVNADTQYF
TRBV15	-	TRBJ2-7	-	TGTGCCACCAGCAGAGGTGTATCCTACGAGCAGTACTTC	CATSRGVSYEQYF
TRBV18	-	TRBJ2-7	-	TGTGCCAGCTCACCGGGAGGGGGGATCGGCGAGCAGTACTTC	CASSPGGGIGEQYF
TRBV6-4	few	TRBJ1-1	-	TGTGCCAGCAGTTTCAACCGGAACACTGAAGCTTTCTTT	CASSFNRNTEAFF
TRBV4-3	few	TRBJ2-3	-	TGCGCCAGCAGCCGAAACCCCCGGTCCGATACGCAGTATTTT	CASSRNPRSDTQYF
TRBV4-2	many	TRBJ2-5	-	TGTGCCAGCAGCCAAGGGGTCGGAGAGACCCAGTACTTC	CASSQGVGETQYF
TRBV20-1	-	TRBJ2-5	TRBD2	TGCAGTGCCCTCCTGACTAGCGGGGATGGAGAGACCCAGTACTTC	CSALLTSGDGETQYF
TRBV29-1	few	TRBJ1-4	-	TGCAGCGTGTGGGGCTTGTCTAATGAAAAACTGTTTTTT	CSVWGLSNEKLFF
TRBV27	few	TRBJ2-7	-	TGTGCCAGCAGTTTGCGGGGACTTCCACGTGGCGAGCAGTACTTC	CASSLRGLPRGEQYF